This T cell receptor beta chain was documented in a study of T-cell memory formation after mild COVID-19. The length of the CDR3 is 19 residues. V shed 6 bases, J shed 2 bases, and the junction held 16 bases outside the gene matches. Germline V gene data show CDR1 as MNHNS and CDR2 as SASEGT. TCRdb re-analysed the 5' RACE reads in MiXCR, keeping a single row per CDR3 protein. Found here are tens of thousands of distinct CDR3 sequences, 10% to 15% of them singletons; the top ten hold about 29%. The chain employs TRBV6-1 and TRBJ1-5; TRBD1 matches at 10 bases. The sample consisted of PBMCs or a T cell subset sorted from them (not recorded which). This receptor was identified in an adult woman who had mild COVID-19 (a few samples of this study predate the infection). Cell type and time point are not known. The CDR3, as DNA: TGTGCCAGCAGATTGTCCGGGACAGGGGATTTACTCGGCAATCAGCCCCAGCATTTT. This gives the protein CASRLSGTGDLLGNQPQHF.